The clone carrying this TCR beta chain was observed at least ten times. What it binds is not known. This specimen belongs to a study of neurological immune-mediated disorders. Study-wide points: Phylogenetic analysis grouped 18 of 34 multiple sclerosis patients' repertoires together, suggesting a possible repertoire signature. Expanded clones shared no CDR3 amino acid sequences across subjects, suggesting private repertoires in all groups.

The cDNA came from 5'RACE with 10-nucleotide random UMIs. A single record per CDR3 protein comes from TCRdb applying MiXCR to the 5' RACE reads. The data show roughly 71,000 distinct CDR3 sequences, 3% to 5% seen once. Germline V gene sequence: CDR1 SGHRS, CDR2 YFSETQ. With 2 bases removed from V and 3 bases from J, the gap between germline ends came to 16 bases. The CDR3 sequence is 16 residues long. This TCR was recovered from a man younger than 40 with multiple sclerosis. The V call is TRBV5-1, the J call TRBJ2-3; D may be TRBD1 (5 bases). The sample taken for sequencing was PBMCs. In DNA, the CDR3 is TGCGCCAGCAGCTTAGAGATCCCCAGGGCTACAGATACGCAGTATTTT. Protein: CASSLEIPRATDTQYF.